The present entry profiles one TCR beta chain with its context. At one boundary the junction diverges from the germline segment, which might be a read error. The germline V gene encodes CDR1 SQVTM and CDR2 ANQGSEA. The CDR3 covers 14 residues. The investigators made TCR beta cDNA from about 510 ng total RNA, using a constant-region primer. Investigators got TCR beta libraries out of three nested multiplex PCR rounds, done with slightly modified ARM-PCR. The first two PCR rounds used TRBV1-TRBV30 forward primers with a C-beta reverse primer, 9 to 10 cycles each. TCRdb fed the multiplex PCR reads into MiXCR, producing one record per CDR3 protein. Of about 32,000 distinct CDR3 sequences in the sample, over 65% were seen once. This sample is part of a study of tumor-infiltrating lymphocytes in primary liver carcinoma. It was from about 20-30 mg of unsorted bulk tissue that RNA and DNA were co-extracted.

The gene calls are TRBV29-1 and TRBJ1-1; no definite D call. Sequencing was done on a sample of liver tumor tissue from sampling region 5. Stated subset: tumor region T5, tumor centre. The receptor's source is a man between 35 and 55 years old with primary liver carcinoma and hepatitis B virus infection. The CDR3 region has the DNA TGCAGCGTTAGTGTGAGGATCTCGAACACTGAAGTTTTCTTT. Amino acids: CSVSVRISNTEVFF.